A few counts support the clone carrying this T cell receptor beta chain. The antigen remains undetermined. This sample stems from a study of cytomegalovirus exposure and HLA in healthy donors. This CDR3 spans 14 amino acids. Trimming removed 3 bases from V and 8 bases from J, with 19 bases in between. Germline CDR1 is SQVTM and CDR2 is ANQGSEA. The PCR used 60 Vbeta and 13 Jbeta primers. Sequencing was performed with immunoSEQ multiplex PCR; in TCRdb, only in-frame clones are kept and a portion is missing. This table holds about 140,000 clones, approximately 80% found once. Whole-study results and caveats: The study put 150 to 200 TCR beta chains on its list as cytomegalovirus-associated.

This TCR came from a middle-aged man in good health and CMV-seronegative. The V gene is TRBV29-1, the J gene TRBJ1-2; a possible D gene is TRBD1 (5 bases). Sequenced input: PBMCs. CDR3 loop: CSVEIGGRWRGYTF. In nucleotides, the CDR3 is TGCAGCGTTGAGATCGGGGGAAGATGGAGAGGCTACACCTTC.